This TCR beta chain was sequenced during a study of human T cells and chemical hapten exposure. Overall study: Sensitization involved placing 2% DPC onto a roughly 2 cm by roughly 2 cm region of upper inner arm skin. Each week of the approximately 23-week study, patients had diphenylcyclopropenone applied to the scalp.

Study findings and constraints: Among TCRs, those above 1 in 1000 frequency were unaffected by DPC sensitization.

Using its own MiXCR run on the RACE reads, TCRdb lists one record per CDR3 protein. The sample contains roughly 97,000 distinct CDR3 sequences, 25% to 35% of which appear only once. Looked up from germline, CDR1 is MDHEN and CDR2 is SYDVKM. This CDR3 region has 13 residues. Trimming left V 8 bases short and J 2 bases short, with 13 bases between. This clonotype has at least ten counts. Its antigen is unidentified. Time point here: patch test 3, about 24 weeks after DPC sensitization. Treatment reported: therapeutic diphenylcyclopropenone sensitization with weekly scalp DPC. Every patch test was put on after a blood sample was taken.

This sample comprised whole blood, obtained in connection with sensitization to the hapten diphenylcyclopropenone (DPC). The gene calls are TRBV28 and TRBJ2-7, with D possibly TRBD2 on 6 matching bases. The source is a man in his forties or fifties with alopecia areata. Some clones in this sample may be carry-over from other donors' samples. The CDR3 DNA reads as TGTGCCAGCCGACGGGGGATCACCTACGAGCAGTACTTC. Protein sequence: CASRRGITYEQYF.